The clone carrying this T cell receptor beta chain was seen a few times. Its antigen is not identified. This entry comes from a study of cytomegalovirus exposure and HLA in healthy donors. Researchers ran the PCR with 60 Vbeta and 13 Jbeta primers. TCRdb's table, derived via immunoSEQ multiplex PCR, lists solely in-frame clones and lacks some. This table holds 95,000 to 150,000 clones, 66% found once. When sampled, the donors appeared nominally healthy, though they likely had unrecorded immune exposures. Overall study findings and caveats: Exclusion as indistinguishable affected some V segments, including TRBV6-2 and TRBV6-3. Sequencing depth roughly uniform across donors was assumed in presence/absence analyses.

Germline trimming cut 4 bases from V and 9 bases from J; bases unmatched to any gene: 12. There are 14 residues in the CDR3. CDR1 is SGHRS and CDR2 is YFSETQ in the germline V gene. The clonotype originates from a man aged 18 to 29 in good health and CMV-seronegative. The chain employs TRBV5-1 and TRBJ2-7; 8 nucleotides match TRBD2. The sample was PBMCs. The CDR3 region is CASSNRREGGGQYF. In DNA form, the CDR3 reads TGCGCCAGCAGCAACCGCCGGGAGGGAGGTGGGCAGTACTTC.